What follows are 10 T cell receptor beta chains derived from one specimen sequenced in a study of beta chain features in type 1 diabetes. Findings of the study overall: Among all four CD4+ subsets, Type 1 diabetes patients had TCRB CDR3s that were moderately but significantly shorter.

Their cognate antigens are unknown. Expressed TCRB transcripts got sequenced, as all isolated RNA was reverse transcribed. Using immunoSEQ multiplex PCR, the repertoire was profiled, and TCRdb retains in-frame clones only, with some absent. The repertoire holds about 160,000 clones, with 6.5% to 10% as singletons. The material sequenced was central memory CD4+ T cells from blood. Source of these receptors: a woman between 18 and 29 years old with type 1 diabetes.

This clone was seen a few times. The genes are TRBV4-3 and TRBJ2-1, with 9 positions matching TRBD2. The CDR3 covers 16 residues. V was clipped by 0 bases and J by 8 bases; unmatched bases: 8. CDR1 is LGHNA, CDR2 YSLEER, per germline. In DNA form, the CDR3 reads TGCGCCAGCAGCCAAGAGGGTCGCGGGGGGGCCCATGAGCAGTTCTTC. It encodes CASSQEGRGGAHEQFF.

This clone has only a few counts. The junction departs from the called germline gene at one end, perhaps through a read error. CDR3 bases: TGTGCCAGCAGTCCATGGGGGCAGGAGGTGAGTTTT. Protein sequence: CASSPWGQEVSF. This chain joins TRBV27 and TRBJ1-1; tentative D call: TRBD1 (6 bases). The germline gives CDR1 MNHEY, CDR2 SMNVEV (reference sequence). The CDR3 sequence is 12 residues long.

This clone was seen only a few times. CDR3 region: CASNLDSTGELFF. The CDR3, as DNA: TGTGCCAGCAACCTAGACAGCACCGGGGAGCTGTTTTTT. The V call is TRBV5-4, the J call TRBJ2-2, with D perhaps TRBD1 (5 bases). In germline, CDR1 is SGHNT, CDR2 YYREEE (reference sequence). CDR3 length: 13 amino acids. Trimming cost V 6 bases and J 4 bases, with 10 bases left between them.

This rearrangement joins TRBV4-3 to TRBJ2-7; 9 positions agree with TRBD1. The V segment lost 0 bases and the J segment 4 bases; nucleotides outside the gene matches: 4. CDR3 length: 15 residues. The germline gives CDR1 LGHNA, CDR2 YSLEER. The DNA for the CDR3 is TGCGCCAGCAGCCAAGATCAGGGACAGGGATACGAGCAGTACTTC. Amino acid sequence: CASSQDQGQGYEQYF.

V is TRBV28 and J is TRBJ1-2; TRBD1 might be the D (5 bases). The germline V gene has CDR1 MDHEN and CDR2 SYDVKM. The V and J ends lost 6 bases and 4 bases respectively, with 6 bases between them. This CDR3 comprises 11 residues. CDR3 amino acids: CASSRVYGYTF. In DNA form, the CDR3 reads TGTGCCAGCAGCAGGGTCTATGGCTACACCTTC.

This clone was seen many times. The chain carries TRBV7-9 and TRBJ2-7, with TRBD1 matching over 11 bases. Germline CDR1 is SEHNR and CDR2 is FQNEAQ (reference sequence). CDR3 length: 14 residues. Trimming cost V 3 bases and J 4 bases; bases outside gene matches: 2. In nucleotides, the CDR3 is TGTGCCAGCAGCTTGGGACAGGGGGGGTACGAGCAGTACTTC. This translates into CASSLGQGGYEQYF.

This clone was seen a few times. The chain is built from TRBV29-1 and TRBJ2-7; the match to TRBD2 covers 9 bases. Germline values: CDR1 SQVTM, CDR2 ANQGSEA. The junction had 7 bases not matched to a gene; V was cut back by 3 bases and J by 7 bases. The CDR3 sequence is 13 residues long. CDR3 nucleotides: TGCAGCGTTGAGTCTAGCGGGGTGGGTGAGCAGTACTTC. Encoded protein: CSVESSGVGEQYF.

This clone occurred a few times. The chain recombines TRBV27 with TRBJ2-7, with D tentatively TRBD2 (5 bases). This CDR3 has 16 residues. V shed 7 bases and J shed 2 bases, with 21 bases lying between them. The germline gives CDR1 MNHEY, CDR2 SMNVEV (reference sequence). CDR3 DNA: TGTGCCAGCAAACCAGGCGGACGGAGGCCCCCCTACGAGCAGTACTTC. It yields the protein CASKPGGRRPPYEQYF.

The V and J genes are TRBV30 and TRBJ1-3; 7 bases align to TRBD1. This CDR3 is built from 16 residues. Per germline, CDR1 GTSNPN and CDR2 SVGIG (reference sequence). V was pared by 1 base and J by 0 bases, with 6 bases of the junction left unmatched. CDR3 sequence reads: CAWSGQGSSSGNTIYF. CDR3 in DNA: TGTGCCTGGAGTGGACAGGGCTCTTCCTCTGGAAACACCATATATTTT.

This clone was picked up a small number of times. The chain carries TRBV4-3 and TRBJ2-5; TRBD1 might be the D (6 bases). The length of the CDR3 is 13 residues. CDR1 and CDR2 from the germline V gene are LGHNA and YSLEER. V was cut by 0 bases and J by 5 bases, with 7 bases left in between. For the CDR3, the DNA is TGCGCCAGCAGCCAAGATCAGGGGGAGACCCAGTACTTC. It codes for CASSQDQGETQYF.